These 32 T cell receptor beta chains were all obtained from the same sample, sequenced in a study of blood T cell repertoires in COVID-19. Assay used: immunoSEQ multiplex PCR; TCRdb lists only in-frame clones, some missing. The sample has more than 60,000 clones; around 80% are singletons. Sequenced: peripheral blood. All receptors come from a man in his sixties with acute or convalescent COVID-19.

The J gene is TRBJ1-3, the V gene TRBV7-3; D is uncertain. CDR3 length: 16 amino acids. CDR1 and CDR2 from the germline V gene are SGHTA and FQGTGA. Between the trimmed V and J ends, which lost 5 bases and 1 base, there was a span of 15 bases. The DNA for the CDR3 is TGTGCCAGCAGCCAGGCCTCGGAGGAGTCTGGAAACACCATATATTTT. It specifies CASSQASEESGNTIYF.

The chain links TRBV10-3 to TRBJ1-2; the D is unclear. There are 15 residues in the CDR3. Germline loops: CDR1 ENHRY, CDR2 SYGVKD. Trimming took off 7 bases at V and 13 bases at J, with 28 bases between the two ends. The chain's CDR3 is CAINPSTAGITESTF. The CDR3 coding sequence is TGTGCCATCAACCCCTCCACTGCCGGTATCACAGAAAGCACCTTC.

The chain has TRBV9 and TRBJ1-2; unclear D gene. Germline CDR1 SGDLS, CDR2 YYNGEE. This CDR3 spans 14 amino acids. Trimming removed 3 bases at V and 0 bases at J, with 9 bases between. In DNA form, the CDR3 reads TGTGCCAGCAGCGCCACAGATTCTAACTATGGCTACACCTTC. Protein sequence: CASSATDSNYGYTF. Full variable domain (remainder filled in from reference TRBV9 and TRBJ1-2): DSGVTQTPKHLITATGQRVTLRCSPRSGDLSVYWYQQSLDQGLQFLIQYYNGEERAKGNILERFSAQQFPDLHSELNLSSLELGDSALYFCASSATDSNYGYTFGSGTRLTVV.

The V and J genes are TRBV4-3 and TRBJ1-2, with a possible D match to TRBD1 (5 bases). V was shortened by 0 bases and J by 6 bases, with 17 bases between the two germline ends. The CDR3 totals 16 residues. Germline assignment: CDR1 LGHNA and CDR2 YSLEER. Written as DNA, the CDR3 is TGCGCCAGCAGCCAAGATCTTCAAAGGGGCGTAAATGGCTACACCTTC. Protein product: CASSQDLQRGVNGYTF.

In its sample, this clone was seen once. This chain uses TRBV6-5 with TRBJ2-5, with 9 bases identical to TRBD1. The germline gives CDR1 MNHEY, CDR2 SVGAGI. The CDR3 sequence is 13 residues long. V lost 5 bases and J lost 5; bases outside the gene matches: 3. The CDR3 loop is CASSRGTGETQYF. The CDR3 region has the DNA TGTGCCAGCAGTCGTGGGACAGGGGAGACCCAGTACTTC.

The chain employs TRBV7-2 and TRBJ1-5; the D is unclear. Germline V CDR1 and CDR2: SGHTA, FQGNSA. This CDR3 is 13 amino acids long. V lost 3 bases to trimming and J lost 1 base, with 4 bases between them. The CDR3: CASSFGSNQPQHF. CDR3 in DNA: TGTGCCAGCAGCTTTGGCAGCAATCAGCCCCAGCATTTT.

The CDR3 nucleotides are TGTGCCAGCAGCTTAGCGGGAACGGAGCGGACAGGGCAGTTCTTC. Protein product: CASSLAGTERTGQFF. The chain recombines TRBV7-2 with TRBJ2-1; 7 bases match TRBD1. CDR1 and CDR2 from the germline V gene are SGHTA and FQGNSA. V gave up 0 bases and J gave up 12 bases; unmatched junction bases: 11. This CDR3 contains 15 residues.

The V gene is TRBV27, the J gene TRBJ1-1, with D perhaps TRBD1 (5 bases). The V gene lost 0 bases and the J gene lost 2 bases, with 19 bases spanning the gap. CDR3 length: 18 amino acids. From germline, CDR1 is MNHEY and CDR2 SMNVEV (reference sequence). CDR3 sequence: CASSLSPFFAGRNTEAFF. In DNA form, the CDR3 reads TGTGCCAGCAGTTTATCCCCCTTTTTTGCAGGGCGCAACACTGAAGCTTTCTTT.

CDR3 in amino acids: CASSPYLAGGAGELFF. In nucleotides, the CDR3 is TGTGCCAGCAGCCCATACCTAGCGGGAGGGGCCGGGGAGCTGTTTTTT. The rearrangement uses TRBV11-2 and TRBJ2-2; TRBD2 matches at 12 bases. This CDR3 comprises 16 residues. V shed 5 bases and J 6 bases; nucleotides not matched to a gene: 7. CDR1 SGHAT and CDR2 FQNNGV come from the germline V gene.

This clone was detected only once. The chain carries TRBV10-3 and TRBJ2-3; TRBD2 agrees at 7 bases. The CDR3 runs to 15 residues. The junction had 10 bases not matched to a gene; V was cut back by 10 bases and J by 0 bases. Germline assignment: CDR1 ENHRY and CDR2 SYGVKD. The CDR3 DNA reads TGTGCCACAACCCCCGGGACTACCAGCACAGATACGCAGTATTTT. The encoded protein is CATTPGTTSTDTQYF.

The chain is built from TRBV18 and TRBJ1-6; 7 bases match TRBD1. This CDR3 spans 15 amino acids. The germline V gene has CDR1 KGHSH and CDR2 LQKENI. Germline trimming cut 6 bases from V and 5 bases from J; bases unmatched to any gene: 7. CDR3 DNA: TGTGCCAGCTCGCCTGGGACAGTCCATAATTCACCCCTCCACTTT. Translating it yields CASSPGTVHNSPLHF.

The chain is built from TRBV5-8 and TRBJ2-4, with a tentative D call TRBD1 (5 bases). The CDR3 covers 14 residues. With 5 bases removed from V and 6 bases from J, the gap between germline ends came to 15 bases. Germline CDR1 is SGHTS and CDR2 is YDEGEE. The CDR3 DNA reads TGTGCCAGCAGGAAAAGGGGATCTGGAAACATTCAGTACTTC. Amino acid sequence: CASRKRGSGNIQYF.

The chain couples TRBV21-1 to TRBJ1-2; the table names TRBD1, a call not compared with the DNA. TRBV21-1 is termed a pseudogene. The length of the CDR3 is 16 residues. The CDR3 sequence is CASSKEKGQGDYGYTF. CDR3 DNA sequence: TGTGCCAGCAGCAAAGAGAAGGGACAGGGGGACTATGGCTACACCTTC.

The chain combines TRBV6-4 with TRBJ2-6, with no clear D. CDR1 is MRHNA, CDR2 SNTAGT, per germline. The CDR3 spans 14 residues. Trimming stripped 5 bases from V and 0 bases from J, with 5 bases between. Here the CDR3 DNA reads TGTGCCAGCAGTCCCGGCTCTGGGGCCAACGTCCTGACTTTC. It codes for CASSPGSGANVLTF.

The chain carries TRBV7-2 and TRBJ2-3, with TRBD2 identical over 8 bases. J was trimmed by 1 base and V by 0 bases; bases with no gene match: 3. Germline assignment: CDR1 SGHTA and CDR2 FQGNSA. The CDR3 loop spans 16 amino acids. CDR3 sequence reads: CASSLAPGLGTDTQYF. DNA of the CDR3: TGTGCCAGCAGCTTAGCGCCGGGACTAGGCACAGATACGCAGTATTTT.

The CDR3 protein is CASSLQDRNTEAFF. The CDR3 nucleotides are TGTGCCAGCAGTTTACAGGACAGGAACACTGAAGCTTTCTTT. V gene TRBV6-5 combines with J gene TRBJ1-1, with D possibly TRBD1 on 6 matching bases. From germline, CDR1 is MNHEY and CDR2 SVGAGI. The ends were cut back, 4 bases at V and 1 base at J, with 10 bases in the middle. This CDR3 region has 14 residues.

This clone showed up just once. V gene TRBV5-5 combines with J gene TRBJ1-5, with TRBD1 as a possible D gene (6 bases). V gave up 4 bases and J gave up 3 bases, with 14 bases separating them. The CDR3 runs to 15 residues. Germline-derived CDR1 and CDR2 are SGHKS and YYEKEE (reference sequence). For the CDR3, the DNA is TGTGCCAGCAGCCTTTTTGACAGGAACAATCAGCCCCAGCATTTT. The encoded protein is CASSLFDRNNQPQHF. The variable domain in full, with the rest retrieved from reference TRBV5-5 and TRBJ1-5, is DAGVTQSPTHLIKTRGQQVTLRCSPISGHKSVSWYQQVLGQGPQFIFQYYEKEERGRGNFPDRFSARQFPNYSSELNVNALLLGDSALYLCASSLFDRNNQPQHFGDGTRLSIL.

The V and J genes are TRBV19 and TRBJ1-1; 8 bases agree with TRBD1. The V gene end was trimmed by 5 bases and the J gene end by 1 base; junction bases not matched to a gene: 3. CDR3 length equals 14 residues. Germline lookup yields CDR1 LNHDA and CDR2 SQIVND (reference sequence). CDR3 protein: CASSPGGRNTEAFF. The DNA for the CDR3 is TGTGCCAGTAGTCCAGGGGGCCGGAACACTGAAGCTTTCTTT.

Only one count was recorded for this clone. The rearrangement uses TRBV28 and TRBJ1-4, with 10 bases identical to TRBD1. Germline CDR1 is MDHEN and CDR2 is SYDVKM. V was clipped by 6 bases and J by 8 bases; unmatched bases: 9. There are 15 residues in the CDR3. In nucleotides, the CDR3 is TGTGCCAGCAGCCTGGCGGGACAGGGGTACGAAAAACTGTTTTTT. It specifies CASSLAGQGYEKLFF.

CDR3 coding DNA: TGCGCCAGCAGCTCGCAGGGGAGCTCCTACGAGCAGTACTTC. This gives the protein CASSSQGSSYEQYF. The chain uses TRBV5-1 and TRBJ2-7, with D perhaps TRBD1 (6 bases). Deletions cut 3 bases from V and 0 bases from J, with 10 bases between. Germline CDR1 reads SGHRS; CDR2 reads YFSETQ. This CDR3 is built from 14 residues.

The chain recombines TRBV5-6 with TRBJ2-1; tentatively, D is TRBD1 (6 bases). CDR3 length equals 17 residues. V was clipped by 1 base and J by 0 bases, with 14 bases between them. CDR1 and CDR2 (germline): SGHDT, YYEEEE. In DNA, the CDR3 is TGTGCCAGCAGCTTGAGAAGGGGGTCAGTCTCCTACAATGAGCAGTTCTTC. Its protein product is CASSLRRGSVSYNEQFF.

The rearrangement uses TRBV12-3 or TRBV12-4 and TRBJ1-3; no clear D gene. There are 13 residues in the CDR3. Trimming took 6 bases from V and 0 from J, leaving 6 bases between them. The CDR3, as DNA: TGTGCCAGCAGGGAGAGCTCTGGAAACACCATATATTTT. It codes for CASRESSGNTIYF.

The gene calls are TRBV25-1 and TRBJ1-1; D is perhaps TRBD1 (5 bases). Trimming took off 8 bases at V and 7 bases at J, with 14 bases between the two ends. The germline CDR1 and CDR2 sequences are MGHDK and SYGVNS. The CDR3 sequence is 12 residues long. The CDR3 DNA reads TGTGCCAGCCTGGGGGGTCTGAATGAAGCTTTCTTT. Its translation: CASLGGLNEAFF.

This rearrangement joins TRBV2 to TRBJ1-4; D may be TRBD1 (6 bases). There are 15 residues in the CDR3. V shed 4 bases and J shed 5 bases, with 14 bases lying between them. CDR1 is SNHLY and CDR2 is FYNNEI in the germline V gene. In DNA form, the CDR3 reads TGTGCCAGCAGTGGCGTACAGGGTCTCAATGAAAAACTGTTTTTT. Translating it yields CASSGVQGLNEKLFF.

The chain links TRBV24-1 to TRBJ2-3; 7 positions match TRBD1. Germline values: CDR1 KGHDR, CDR2 SFDVKD. V dropped 3 bases and J dropped 0; count of bases not matched to a gene: 5. The CDR3 runs 16 residues. The CDR3 reads CATSDPDRFSTDTQYF. The CDR3, as DNA: TGTGCCACCAGTGATCCGGACAGGTTCAGCACAGATACGCAGTATTTT.

The rearrangement uses TRBV29-1 and TRBJ2-3, with 11 bases identical to TRBD2. CDR1 is SQVTM, CDR2 ANQGSEA, per germline. Unmatched junction bases numbered 5, after V lost 4 bases and J lost 5 bases. The CDR3 runs 14 residues. CDR3 in DNA: TGCAGCGTTGCTCTAGCGGGGGGTGGAGATACGCAGTATTTT. Its translation: CSVALAGGGDTQYF.

This rearrangement joins TRBV6-6 to TRBJ2-1; 7 nucleotides match TRBD2. V gave up 6 bases and J gave up 4 bases; unmatched junction bases: 12. Germline CDR1 MNHNY, CDR2 SVGAGI (reference sequence). CDR3 size: 16 residues. The CDR3 nucleotides read TGTGCCAGCAGCTCAGGTCGGCGGGGGAGATACAATGAGCAGTTCTTC. The encoded protein is CASSSGRRGRYNEQFF.

In its sample, this clone was seen once. The CDR3 DNA follows: TGTGCCAGCAGTTCTCTGCGAGGATCACCCCTCCACTTT. Translated: CASSSLRGSPLHF. The chain uses TRBV12-3 or TRBV12-4 and TRBJ1-6; D remains unclear. This CDR3 comprises 13 residues. Trimming pared 4 bases from V and 10 bases from J, leaving 11 bases between.

This rearrangement joins TRBV4-1 to TRBJ1-1; tentative D call: TRBD1 (5 bases). Trimming left V 1 base short and J 6 bases short, with 12 bases between. Germline values: CDR1 MGHRA, CDR2 YSYEKL. This CDR3 comprises 14 residues. The CDR3 sequence is CASSQAPGRAEAFF. The CDR3 bases are TGCGCCAGCAGCCAAGCTCCAGGGAGGGCTGAAGCTTTCTTT.

This rearrangement joins TRBV28 to TRBJ2-1; D is possibly TRBD2 (5 bases). This CDR3 region has 14 residues. The V and J ends lost 3 bases and 6 bases respectively, with 12 bases between them. CDR1 is MDHEN and CDR2 is SYDVKM in the germline V gene. CDR3 sequence (DNA): TGTGCCAGCAGTTTTATCCTAGCTGGCAATGAGCAGTTCTTC. It is translated as CASSFILAGNEQFF.

V usage is TRBV7-3 and J usage is TRBJ1-4, with no clear D. Germline lookup yields CDR1 SGHTA and CDR2 FQGTGA. Trimming removed 2 bases at V and 0 bases at J, with 7 bases between. This CDR3 has 15 amino acids. CDR3 in amino acids: CASSLAVATNEKLFF. In DNA, the CDR3 is TGTGCCAGCAGCTTAGCAGTTGCAACTAATGAAAAACTGTTTTTT.

This clone was observed a handful of times. The gene calls are TRBV11-2 and TRBJ2-1; a possible D gene is TRBD2 (6 bases). The CDR3 sequence is 13 residues long. Trimming pared 1 base from V and 5 bases from J, leaving 6 bases between. Germline values: CDR1 SGHAT, CDR2 FQNNGV. CDR3 loop: CASSLAGDNEQFF. In DNA, the CDR3 is TGTGCCAGCAGCTTAGCGGGGGACAATGAGCAGTTCTTC.